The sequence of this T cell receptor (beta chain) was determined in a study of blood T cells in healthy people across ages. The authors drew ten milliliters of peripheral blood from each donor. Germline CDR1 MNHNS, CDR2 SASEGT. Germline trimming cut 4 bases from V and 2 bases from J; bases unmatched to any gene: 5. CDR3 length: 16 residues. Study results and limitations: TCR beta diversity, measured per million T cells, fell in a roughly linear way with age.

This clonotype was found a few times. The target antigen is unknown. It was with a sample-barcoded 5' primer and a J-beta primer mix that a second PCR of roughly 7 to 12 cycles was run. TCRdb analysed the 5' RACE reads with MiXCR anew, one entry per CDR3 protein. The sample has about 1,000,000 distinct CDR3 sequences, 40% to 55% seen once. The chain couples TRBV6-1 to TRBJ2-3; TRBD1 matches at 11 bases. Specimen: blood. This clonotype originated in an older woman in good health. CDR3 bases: TGTGCCAGCAGTGTGGACAGGGGGCAATTCACAGATACGCAGTATTTT. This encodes CASSVDRGQFTDTQYF.